The present T cell receptor (beta chain) was sequenced within a study of T cells in Graves' hyperthyroidism and ophthalmopathy. Germline CDR1 reads MNHNS; CDR2 reads SASEGT. J lost 7 bases, V lost 10 bases, and 12 bases had no gene match. This CDR3 contains 13 residues. RNA transcripts gave rise to amplified TCR beta CDR3 regions. TCR CDR3 regions were first amplified by RT-PCR with HTBI primers. Using its own MiXCR run on the multiplex PCR reads, TCRdb lists one record per CDR3 protein. This sample has 300,000 or so distinct CDR3 sequences, with roughly 18% found just once. This clonotype was detected many times.

The material sequenced was blood. The source is a woman between 45 and 60 years old with Graves' hyperthyroidism. V and J are TRBV6-1 and TRBJ2-7; 8 bases fit TRBD1. In DNA, the CDR3 is TGTGCCACCTCCGCGGACAGGGTTGATGAGCAGTACTTC. This codes for CATSADRVDEQYF.